The 3 T cell receptor beta chains listed next were all sequenced from one sample in a study. TCRdb ran MiXCR on the 5' RACE reads and lists one entry per CDR3 protein. The sample consists of 8,000 or so distinct CDR3 sequences, approximately 67% of them appearing once. The sequenced material came from tumor-infiltrating naive CD4+ T cells sorted from the breast tumor. This sample's subset: naive CD4+ T cells, CD4+CD45RA+CD25-. The receptors come from a female donor with breast cancer.

The chain uses TRBV7-9 and TRBJ1-2; D unclear. Germline values: CDR1 SEHNR, CDR2 FQNEAQ (reference sequence). The length of the CDR3 is 15 residues. Trimming pared 5 bases from V and 3 bases from J, leaving 16 bases between. The CDR3: CASSNHGEEYYGYTF. In DNA form, the CDR3 reads TGTGCCAGCAGCAACCATGGGGAGGAATACTATGGCTACACCTTC.

The V gene is TRBV12-3 or TRBV12-4, the J gene TRBJ1-2; possibly TRBD1 for D (5 bases). The CDR3 consists of 13 residues. The germline V and J ends were trimmed by 3 bases and 6 bases, with 11 bases remaining between them. Here the CDR3 DNA reads TGTGCCAGCAGTTTTGTGGCAGGGAATGGCTACACCTTC. It codes for CASSFVAGNGYTF.

The rearrangement uses TRBV12-3 or TRBV12-4 and TRBJ2-7, with 10 bases that match TRBD2. The junction had 7 bases not matched to a gene; V was cut back by 5 bases and J by 3 bases. This CDR3 is 15 amino acids long. The CDR3 DNA reads TGTGCCAGCAGTGTCGACCTAGCGGGAGTCTACGAGCAGTACTTC. It is translated as CASSVDLAGVYEQYF.